This T cell receptor beta chain is drawn from a study of blood T cell repertoires in COVID-19. The V gene's germline CDR1 is MNHEY and CDR2 SVGEGT. This CDR3 spans 13 amino acids. V gave up 2 bases and J gave up 6 bases, with 10 bases separating them. Data came from immunoSEQ multiplex PCR; TCRdb stores just in-frame clones and leaves some out. This table has 45,000 to 65,000 clones, 65% to 85% appearing once. This clonotype originated in a man aged 70-80 years with active or convalescent COVID-19. The chain links TRBV6-2 or TRBV6-3 to TRBJ1-1; perhaps TRBD1 as D (5 bases). The sequenced material came from peripheral blood. This chain's CDR3 is CASSYGGTPEAFF. Here the CDR3 DNA reads TGTGCCAGCAGTTACGGGGGGACCCCTGAAGCTTTCTTT.